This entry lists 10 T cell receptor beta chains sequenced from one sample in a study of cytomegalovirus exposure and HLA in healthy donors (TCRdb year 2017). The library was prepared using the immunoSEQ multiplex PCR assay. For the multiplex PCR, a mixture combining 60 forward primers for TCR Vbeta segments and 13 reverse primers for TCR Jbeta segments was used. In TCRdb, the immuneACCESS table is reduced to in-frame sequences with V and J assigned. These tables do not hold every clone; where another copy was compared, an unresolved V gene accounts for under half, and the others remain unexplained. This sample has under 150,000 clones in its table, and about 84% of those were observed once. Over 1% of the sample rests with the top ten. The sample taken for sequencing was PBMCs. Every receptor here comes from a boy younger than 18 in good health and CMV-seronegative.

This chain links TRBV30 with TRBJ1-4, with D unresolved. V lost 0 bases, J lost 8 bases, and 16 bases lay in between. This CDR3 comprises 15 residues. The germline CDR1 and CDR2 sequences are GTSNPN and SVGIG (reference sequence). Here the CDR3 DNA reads TGTGCCTGGAGTGTACGCGGGCAGGTCGGAGAAAAACTGTTTTTT. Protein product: CAWSVRGQVGEKLFF.

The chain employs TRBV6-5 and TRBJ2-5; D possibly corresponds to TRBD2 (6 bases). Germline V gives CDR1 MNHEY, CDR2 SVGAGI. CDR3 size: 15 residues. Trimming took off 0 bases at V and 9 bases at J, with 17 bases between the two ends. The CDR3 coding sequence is TGTGCCAGCAGTTACTCCGGACGGAGAGGGGAGGCCCAGTACTTC. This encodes CASSYSGRRGEAQYF.

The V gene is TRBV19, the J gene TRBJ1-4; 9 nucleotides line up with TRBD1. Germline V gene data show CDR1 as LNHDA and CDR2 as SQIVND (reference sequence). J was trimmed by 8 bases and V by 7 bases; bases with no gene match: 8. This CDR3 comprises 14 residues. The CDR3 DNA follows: TGTGCCAGTAACGTAGGGACAGGGCCCGAAAAACTGTTTTTT. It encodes CASNVGTGPEKLFF.

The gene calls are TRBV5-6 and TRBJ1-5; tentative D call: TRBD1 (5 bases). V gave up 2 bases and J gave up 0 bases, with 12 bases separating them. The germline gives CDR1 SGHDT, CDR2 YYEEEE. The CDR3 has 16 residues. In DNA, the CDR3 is TGTGCCAGCAGCTTTCCCAGGGTCAATAGCAATCAGCCCCAGCATTTT. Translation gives CASSFPRVNSNQPQHF.

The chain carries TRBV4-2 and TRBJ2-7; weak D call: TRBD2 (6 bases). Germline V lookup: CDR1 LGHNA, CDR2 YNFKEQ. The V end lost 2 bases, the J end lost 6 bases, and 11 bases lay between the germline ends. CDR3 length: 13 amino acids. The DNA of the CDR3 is TGTGCCAGCAGCCAAAGGGACTCGGGCGAGCAGTACTTC. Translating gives CASSQRDSGEQYF.

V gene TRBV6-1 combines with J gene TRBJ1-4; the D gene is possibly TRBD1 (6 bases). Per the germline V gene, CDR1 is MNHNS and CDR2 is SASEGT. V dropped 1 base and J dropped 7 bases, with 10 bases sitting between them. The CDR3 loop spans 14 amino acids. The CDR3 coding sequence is TGTGCCAGCAGTGAAGGGACAGAGGTTGAAAAACTGTTTTTT. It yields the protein CASSEGTEVEKLFF.

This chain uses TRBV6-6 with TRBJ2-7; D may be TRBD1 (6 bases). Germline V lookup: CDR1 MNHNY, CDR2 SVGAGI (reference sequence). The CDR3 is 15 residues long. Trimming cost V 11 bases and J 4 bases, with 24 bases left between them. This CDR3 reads CASATWQGRTYEQYF. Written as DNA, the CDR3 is TGTGCCTCTGCAACGTGGCAGGGGCGGACATACGAGCAGTACTTC.

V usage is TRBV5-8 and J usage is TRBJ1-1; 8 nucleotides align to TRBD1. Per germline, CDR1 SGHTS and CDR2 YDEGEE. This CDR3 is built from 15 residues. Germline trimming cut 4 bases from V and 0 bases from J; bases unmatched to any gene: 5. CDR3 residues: CASSLDRAMNTEAFF. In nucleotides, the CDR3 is TGTGCCAGCAGCCTGGACAGGGCGATGAACACTGAAGCTTTCTTT.

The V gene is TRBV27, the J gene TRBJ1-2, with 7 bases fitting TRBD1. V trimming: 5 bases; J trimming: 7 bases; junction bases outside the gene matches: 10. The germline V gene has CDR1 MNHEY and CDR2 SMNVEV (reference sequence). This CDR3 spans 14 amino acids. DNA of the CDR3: TGTGCCAGCAGTCCGACGACAGGGACGGCTGGCTACACCTTC. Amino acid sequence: CASSPTTGTAGYTF.

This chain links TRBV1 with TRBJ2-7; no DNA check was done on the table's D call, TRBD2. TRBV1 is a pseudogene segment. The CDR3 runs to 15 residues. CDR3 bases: TGCACCAGCAGCCAGCGACTAGCGGGGAACTACGAGCAGTACTTC. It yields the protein CTSSQRLAGNYEQYF.